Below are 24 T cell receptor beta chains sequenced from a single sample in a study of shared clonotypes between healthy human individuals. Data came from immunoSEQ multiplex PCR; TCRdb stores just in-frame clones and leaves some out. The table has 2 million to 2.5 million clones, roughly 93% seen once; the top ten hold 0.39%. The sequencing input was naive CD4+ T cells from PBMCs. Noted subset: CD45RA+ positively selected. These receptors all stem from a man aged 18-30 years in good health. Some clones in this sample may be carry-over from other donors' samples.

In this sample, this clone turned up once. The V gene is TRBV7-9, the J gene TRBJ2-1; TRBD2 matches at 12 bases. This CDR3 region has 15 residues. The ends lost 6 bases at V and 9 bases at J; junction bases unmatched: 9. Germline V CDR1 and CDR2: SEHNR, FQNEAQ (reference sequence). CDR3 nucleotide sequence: TGTGCCAGCAGGGAGGCTAGCGGGAGGGCCGGTGAGCAGTTCTTC. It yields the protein CASREASGRAGEQFF.

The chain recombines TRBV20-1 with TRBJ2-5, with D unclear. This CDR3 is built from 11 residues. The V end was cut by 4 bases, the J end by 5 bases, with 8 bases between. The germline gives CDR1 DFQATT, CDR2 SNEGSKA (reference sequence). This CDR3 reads CSATLYETQYF. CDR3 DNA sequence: TGCAGTGCTACTCTTTATGAGACCCAGTACTTC.

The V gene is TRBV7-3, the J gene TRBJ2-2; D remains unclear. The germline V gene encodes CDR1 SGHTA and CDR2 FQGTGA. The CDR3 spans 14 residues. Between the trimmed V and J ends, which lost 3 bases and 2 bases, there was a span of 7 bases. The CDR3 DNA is TGTGCCAGCAGCTTTTCCACCAACACCGGGGAGCTGTTTTTT. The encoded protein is CASSFSTNTGELFF.

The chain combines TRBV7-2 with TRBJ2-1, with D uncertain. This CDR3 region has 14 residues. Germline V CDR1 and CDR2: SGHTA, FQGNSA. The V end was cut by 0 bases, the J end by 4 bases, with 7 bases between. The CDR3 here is CASSLAVLYNEQFF. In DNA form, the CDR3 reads TGTGCCAGCAGCTTAGCAGTCTTGTACAATGAGCAGTTCTTC.

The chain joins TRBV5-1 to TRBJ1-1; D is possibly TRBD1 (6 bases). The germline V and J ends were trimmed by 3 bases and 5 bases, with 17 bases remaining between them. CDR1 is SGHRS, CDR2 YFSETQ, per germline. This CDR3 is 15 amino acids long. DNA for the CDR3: TGCGCCAGCAGCTCGGGAGCAGGGGTAGGGACTGAAGCTTTCTTT. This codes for CASSSGAGVGTEAFF.

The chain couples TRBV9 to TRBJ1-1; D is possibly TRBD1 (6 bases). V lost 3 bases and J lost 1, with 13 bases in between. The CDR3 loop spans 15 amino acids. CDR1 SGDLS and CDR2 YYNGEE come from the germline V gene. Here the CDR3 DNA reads TGTGCCAGCAGCGCTCAAGCGGACAGGAACACTGAAGCTTTCTTT. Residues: CASSAQADRNTEAFF. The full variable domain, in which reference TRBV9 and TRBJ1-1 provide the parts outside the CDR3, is DSGVTQTPKHLITATGQRVTLRCSPRSGDLSVYWYQQSLDQGLQFLIQYYNGEERAKGNILERFSAQQFPDLHSELNLSSLELGDSALYFCASSAQADRNTEAFFGQGTRLTVV.

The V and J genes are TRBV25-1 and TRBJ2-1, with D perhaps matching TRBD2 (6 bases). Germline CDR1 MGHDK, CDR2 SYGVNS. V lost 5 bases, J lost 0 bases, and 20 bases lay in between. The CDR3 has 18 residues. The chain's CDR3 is CASSPRGSGVSSYNEQFF. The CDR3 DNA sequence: TGTGCCAGCAGTCCCCGTGGTAGCGGAGTCTCCTCCTACAATGAGCAGTTCTTC.

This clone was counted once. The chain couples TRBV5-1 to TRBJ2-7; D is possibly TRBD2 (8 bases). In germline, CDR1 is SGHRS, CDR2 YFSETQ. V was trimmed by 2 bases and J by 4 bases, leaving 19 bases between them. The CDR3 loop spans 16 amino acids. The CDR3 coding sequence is TGCGCCAGCAGCTTCCGGGAGGGGGCAAAGGTTTACGAGCAGTACTTC. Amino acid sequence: CASSFREGAKVYEQYF.

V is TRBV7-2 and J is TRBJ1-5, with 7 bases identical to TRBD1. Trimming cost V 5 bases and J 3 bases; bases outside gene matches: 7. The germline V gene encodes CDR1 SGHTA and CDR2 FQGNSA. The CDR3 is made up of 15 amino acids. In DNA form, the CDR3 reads TGTGCCAGCAGCCGTCACGGGACAGACAATCAGCCCCAGCATTTT. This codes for CASSRHGTDNQPQHF. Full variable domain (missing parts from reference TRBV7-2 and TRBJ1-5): GAGVSQSPSNKVTEKGKDVELRCDPISGHTALYWYRQSLGQGLEFLIYFQGNSAPDKSGLPSDRFSAERTGGSVSTLTIQRTQQEDSAVYLCASSRHGTDNQPQHFGDGTRLSIL.

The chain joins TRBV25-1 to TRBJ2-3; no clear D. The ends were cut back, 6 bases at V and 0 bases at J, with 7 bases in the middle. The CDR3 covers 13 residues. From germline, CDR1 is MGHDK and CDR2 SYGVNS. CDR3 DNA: TGTGCCAGCAGCTTAAGTAGCACAGATACGCAGTATTTT. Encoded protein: CASSLSSTDTQYF.

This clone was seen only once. The DNA of the CDR3 is TGTGCCAGCAGTTCCGACAAACCCAATGAGCAGTTCTTC. This gives the protein CASSSDKPNEQFF. The chain has TRBV28 and TRBJ2-1; no clear D. The germline gives CDR1 MDHEN, CDR2 SYDVKM. The germline V and J ends were trimmed by 4 bases and 6 bases, with 10 bases remaining between them. CDR3 size: 13 residues.

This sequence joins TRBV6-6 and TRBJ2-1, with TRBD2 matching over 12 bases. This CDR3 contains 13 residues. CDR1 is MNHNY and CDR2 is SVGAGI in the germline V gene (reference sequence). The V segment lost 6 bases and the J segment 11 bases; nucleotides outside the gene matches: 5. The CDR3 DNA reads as TGTGCCAGCAGCAGACTAGCGGGAGAACAGCAGTTCTTC. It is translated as CASSRLAGEQQFF.

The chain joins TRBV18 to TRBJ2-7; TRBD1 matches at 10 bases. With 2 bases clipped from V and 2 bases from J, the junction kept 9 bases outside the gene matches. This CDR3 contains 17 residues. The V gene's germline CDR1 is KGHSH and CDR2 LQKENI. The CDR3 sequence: CASSPSGLGTGAYEQYF. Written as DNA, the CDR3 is TGTGCCAGCTCACCATCGGGCCTCGGGACAGGGGCCTACGAGCAGTACTTC.

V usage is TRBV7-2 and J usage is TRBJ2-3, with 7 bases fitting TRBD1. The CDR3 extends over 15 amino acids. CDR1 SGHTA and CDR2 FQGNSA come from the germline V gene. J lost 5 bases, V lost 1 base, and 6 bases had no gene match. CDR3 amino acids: CASSLVGQGVDTQYF. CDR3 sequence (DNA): TGTGCCAGCAGCTTAGTTGGGCAGGGGGTAGATACGCAGTATTTT.

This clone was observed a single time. CDR3 amino acids: CASSQSGSNEQFF. CDR3 DNA: TGTGCCAGCAGCCAAAGCGGGAGCAATGAGCAGTTCTTC. The V call is TRBV7-2, the J call TRBJ2-1; 8 bases line up with TRBD2. The CDR3 sequence is 13 residues long. Germline V CDR1 and CDR2: SGHTA, FQGNSA. Losses at the gene ends were 5 bases for V and 6 bases for J; bases not matched to a gene: 3.

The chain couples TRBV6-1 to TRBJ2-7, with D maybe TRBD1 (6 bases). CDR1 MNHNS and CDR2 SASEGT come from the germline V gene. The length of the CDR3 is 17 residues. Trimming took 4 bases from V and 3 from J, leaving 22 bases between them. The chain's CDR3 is CASSGPKTTGFNYEQYF. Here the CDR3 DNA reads TGTGCCAGCAGTGGTCCCAAAACAACAGGGTTCAACTACGAGCAGTACTTC.

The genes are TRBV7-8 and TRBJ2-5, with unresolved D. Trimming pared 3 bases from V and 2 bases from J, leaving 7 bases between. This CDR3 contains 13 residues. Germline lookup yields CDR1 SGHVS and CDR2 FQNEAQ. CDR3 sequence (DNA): TGTGCCAGCAGCTTCCACAGACAAGAGACCCAGTACTTC. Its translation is CASSFHRQETQYF.

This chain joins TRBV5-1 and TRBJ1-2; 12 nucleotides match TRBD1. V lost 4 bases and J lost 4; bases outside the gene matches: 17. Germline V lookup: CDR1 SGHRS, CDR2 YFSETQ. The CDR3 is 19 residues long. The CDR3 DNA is TGCGCCAGCAGCGGGAACTCCGGGACAGGGGGCGACGTTAGCTATGGCTACACCTTC. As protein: CASSGNSGTGGDVSYGYTF.

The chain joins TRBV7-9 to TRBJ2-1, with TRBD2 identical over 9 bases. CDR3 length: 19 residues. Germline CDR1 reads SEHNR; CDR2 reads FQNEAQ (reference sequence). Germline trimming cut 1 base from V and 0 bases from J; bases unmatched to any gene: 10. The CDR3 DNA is TGTGCCAGCAGCTTAGTTCAGGTTGCTAGCGGGATCTCCTACAATGAGCAGTTCTTC. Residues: CASSLVQVASGISYNEQFF.

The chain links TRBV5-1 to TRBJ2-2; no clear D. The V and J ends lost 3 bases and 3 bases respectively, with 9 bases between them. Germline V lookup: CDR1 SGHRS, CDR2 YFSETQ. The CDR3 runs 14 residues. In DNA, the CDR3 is TGCGCCAGCAGCTCCCCACGGGACACCGGGGAGCTGTTTTTT. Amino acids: CASSSPRDTGELFF. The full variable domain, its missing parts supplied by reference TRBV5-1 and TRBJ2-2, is KAGVTQTPRYLIKTRGQQVTLSCSPISGHRSVSWYQQTPGQGLQFLFEYFSETQRNKGNFPGRFSGRQFSNSRSEMNVSTLELGDSALYLCASSSPRDTGELFFGEGSRLTVL.

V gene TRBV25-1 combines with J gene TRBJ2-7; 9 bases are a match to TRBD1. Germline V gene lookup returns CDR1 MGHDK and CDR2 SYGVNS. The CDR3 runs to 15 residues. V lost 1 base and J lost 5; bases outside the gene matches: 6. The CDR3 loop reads CASSESGTGINEQYF. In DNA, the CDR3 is TGTGCCAGCAGTGAATCTGGGACAGGGATCAACGAGCAGTACTTC.

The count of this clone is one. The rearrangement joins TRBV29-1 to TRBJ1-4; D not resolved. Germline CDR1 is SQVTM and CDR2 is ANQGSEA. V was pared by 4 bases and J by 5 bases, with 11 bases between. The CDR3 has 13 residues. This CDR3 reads CSVVRGPNEKLFF. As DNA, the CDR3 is TGCAGCGTTGTCCGAGGGCCGAATGAAAAACTGTTTTTT.

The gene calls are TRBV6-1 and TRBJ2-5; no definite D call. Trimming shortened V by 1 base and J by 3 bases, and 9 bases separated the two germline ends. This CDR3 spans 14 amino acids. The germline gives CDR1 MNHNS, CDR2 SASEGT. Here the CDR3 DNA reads TGTGCCAGCAGTGAAGGGCCGAAAAAAGAGACCCAGTACTTC. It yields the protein CASSEGPKKETQYF.

The CDR3 region is CASSSGLAGGSYNEQFF. CDR3 sequence (DNA): TGTGCCAGCAGCTCGGGACTAGCGGGCGGCTCCTACAATGAGCAGTTCTTC. The rearrangement joins TRBV2 to TRBJ2-1, with TRBD2 matching over 12 bases. The CDR3 extends over 17 amino acids. Germline-derived CDR1 and CDR2 are SNHLY and FYNNEI. Unmatched junction bases numbered 6, after V lost 6 bases and J lost 0 bases.